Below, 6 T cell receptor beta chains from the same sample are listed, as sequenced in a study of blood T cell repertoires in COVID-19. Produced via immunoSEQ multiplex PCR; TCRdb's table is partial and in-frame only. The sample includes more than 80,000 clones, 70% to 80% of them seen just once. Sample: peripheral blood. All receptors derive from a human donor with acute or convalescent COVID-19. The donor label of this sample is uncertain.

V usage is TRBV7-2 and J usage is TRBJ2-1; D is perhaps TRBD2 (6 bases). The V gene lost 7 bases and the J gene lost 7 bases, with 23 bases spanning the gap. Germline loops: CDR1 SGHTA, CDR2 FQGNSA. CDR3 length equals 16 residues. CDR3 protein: CASNTKGLASWNEQFF. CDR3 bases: TGTGCCAGCAACACTAAGGGTCTAGCGTCTTGGAATGAGCAGTTCTTC. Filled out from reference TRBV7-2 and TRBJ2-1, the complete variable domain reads GAGVSQSPSNKVTEKGKDVELRCDPISGHTALYWYRQSLGQGLEFLIYFQGNSAPDKSGLPSDRFSAERTGGSVSTLTIQRTQQEDSAVYLCASNTKGLASWNEQFFGPGTRLTVL.

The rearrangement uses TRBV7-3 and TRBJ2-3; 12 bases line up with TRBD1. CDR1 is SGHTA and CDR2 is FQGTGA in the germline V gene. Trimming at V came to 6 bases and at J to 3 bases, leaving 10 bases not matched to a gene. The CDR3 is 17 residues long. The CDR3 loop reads CASRSGTGGARTDTQYF. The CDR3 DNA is TGTGCCAGCAGATCCGGGACAGGGGGCGCCCGGACAGATACGCAGTATTTT.

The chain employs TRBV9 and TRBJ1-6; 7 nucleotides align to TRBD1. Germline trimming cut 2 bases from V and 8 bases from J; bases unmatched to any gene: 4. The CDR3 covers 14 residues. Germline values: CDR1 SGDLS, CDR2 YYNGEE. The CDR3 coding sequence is TGTGCCAGCAGCGTCACAGGGGCGGATTCACCCCTCCACTTT. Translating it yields CASSVTGADSPLHF.

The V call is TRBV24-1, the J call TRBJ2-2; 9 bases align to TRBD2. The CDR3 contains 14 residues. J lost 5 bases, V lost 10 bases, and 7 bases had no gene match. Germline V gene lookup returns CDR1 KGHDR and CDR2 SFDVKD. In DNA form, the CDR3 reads TGTGCCACTCAAGGGACTAGCTATACCGGGGAGCTGTTTTTT. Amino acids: CATQGTSYTGELFF.

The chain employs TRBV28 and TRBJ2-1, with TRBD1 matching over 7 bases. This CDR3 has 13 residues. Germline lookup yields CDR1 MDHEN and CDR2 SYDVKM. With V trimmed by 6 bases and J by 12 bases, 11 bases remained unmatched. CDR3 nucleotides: TGTGCCAGCAGCTACAAAAGACAGGGCGGGCAGTTCTTC. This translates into CASSYKRQGGQFF.

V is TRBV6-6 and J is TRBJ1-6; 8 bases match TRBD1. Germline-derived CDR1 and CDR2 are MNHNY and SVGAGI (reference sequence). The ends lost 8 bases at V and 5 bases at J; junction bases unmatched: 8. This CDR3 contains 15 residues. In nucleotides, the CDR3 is TGTGCCAGCCTCCCGGCAGGGGGCCATAATTCACCCCTCCACTTT. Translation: CASLPAGGHNSPLHF.